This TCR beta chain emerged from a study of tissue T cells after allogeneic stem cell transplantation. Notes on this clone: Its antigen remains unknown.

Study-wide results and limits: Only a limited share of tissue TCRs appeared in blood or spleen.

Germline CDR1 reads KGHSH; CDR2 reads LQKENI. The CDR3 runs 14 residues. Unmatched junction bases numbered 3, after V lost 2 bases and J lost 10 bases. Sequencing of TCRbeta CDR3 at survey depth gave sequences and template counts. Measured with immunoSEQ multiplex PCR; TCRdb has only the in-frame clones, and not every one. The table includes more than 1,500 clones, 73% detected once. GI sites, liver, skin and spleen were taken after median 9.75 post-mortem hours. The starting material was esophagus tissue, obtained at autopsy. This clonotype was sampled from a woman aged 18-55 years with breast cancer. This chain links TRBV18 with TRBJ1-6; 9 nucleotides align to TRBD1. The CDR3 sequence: CASSPEGQGSPLHF. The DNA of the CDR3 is TGTGCCAGCTCACCAGAGGGACAGGGATCACCCCTCCACTTT.